Listed below are T cell receptor beta chains from one sample, sequenced in a study of blood T cell repertoires in COVID-19. Measured with immunoSEQ multiplex PCR; TCRdb has only the in-frame clones, and not every one. The sample carries about 300,000 clones, approximately 89% recorded once. Sequenced material: PBMCs or T cells enriched from blood (not recorded which). Every receptor here comes from a woman between 18 and 29 years old who had recovered from COVID-19. The CDR3 runs from the conserved cysteine through the conserved F or W. D genes are given only for firm matches. Clone sizes are given selectively: once, few, many, or a class where the clone is expanded.

clone size | CDR3 length | D gene | J gene | V gene | CDR3 protein | CDR3 DNA
once | 13 | TRBD1 | TRBJ1-1 | TRBV10-2 | CASRGTGVGEAFF | TGCGCCAGCAGGGGGACAGGGGTCGGTGAAGCTTTCTTT
- | 14 | - | TRBJ2-1 | TRBV10-3 | CATTGSILNIEQFF | TGTGCCACCACAGGGTCTATCTTGAACATTGAGCAGTTCTTC
- | 15 | - | TRBJ2-2 | TRBV15 | CATSRGSGVTGELFF | TGTGCCACCAGCAGAGGCTCAGGGGTCACCGGGGAGCTGTTTTTT
- | 16 | TRBD1 | TRBJ2-7 | TRBV29-1 | CSVRGGGQGFTYEQYF | TGCAGCGTTAGGGGTGGGGGACAGGGGTTTACCTACGAGCAGTACTTC
- | 15 | TRBD1 | TRBJ2-3 | TRBV7-2 | CASSLGRTGRDTQYF | TGTGCCAGCAGCTTAGGTCGGACAGGCCGGGATACGCAGTATTTT
- | 16 | - | TRBJ2-5 | TRBV5-6 | CASSLEGLGRKETQYF | TGTGCCAGCAGCTTGGAGGGCTTAGGGAGGAAAGAGACCCAGTACTTC
- | 16 | TRBD1 | TRBJ2-1 | TRBV9 | CASSDQGTGSKDEQFF | TGTGCCAGCAGCGATCAAGGGACAGGGTCGAAGGATGAGCAGTTCTTC
- | 13 | TRBD2 | TRBJ2-7 | TRBV10-3 | CAIRRTSGGEQYF | TGTGCCATCAGGAGGACTAGCGGGGGGGAGCAGTACTTC
- | 13 | - | TRBJ1-2 | TRBV12-3/TRBV12-4 | CASSRGRDYGYTF | TGTGCCAGCAGCCGGGGAAGGGACTATGGCTACACCTTC
- | 15 | - | TRBJ1-5 | TRBV4-2 | CASSQEAIGNQPQHF | TGTGCCAGCAGCCAAGAAGCGATAGGCAATCAGCCCCAGCATTTT
once | 16 | - | TRBJ2-6 | TRBV6-5 | CASSFTGSSGANVLTF | TGTGCCAGCAGTTTTACAGGGAGCTCTGGGGCCAACGTCCTGACTTTC
- | 14 | - | TRBJ2-5 | TRBV6-6 | CASSRPGGLETQYF | TGTGCCAGCAGTCGTCCGGGGGGCCTGGAGACCCAGTACTTC
- | 15 | TRBD1 | TRBJ2-7 | TRBV4-2 | CASSPRQGTEYEQYF | TGTGCCAGCAGCCCCCGACAGGGTACGGAGTACGAGCAGTACTTC
- | 17 | TRBD2 | TRBJ2-2 | TRBV5-1 | CASSRTSGRSDTGELFF | TGCGCCAGCAGCAGGACTAGCGGGAGGTCGGACACCGGGGAGCTGTTTTTT
- | 13 | TRBD1 | TRBJ1-2 | TRBV6-5 | CASRLRGQDGYTF | TGTGCCAGCAGATTACGCGGACAGGATGGCTACACCTTC
- | 16 | - | TRBJ1-5 | TRBV4-1 | CASSQELLQALKPQHF | TGCGCCAGCAGCCAAGAATTGTTGCAGGCGTTAAAGCCCCAGCATTTT
- | 14 | - | TRBJ2-3 | TRBV11-3 | CASSQTLFTDTQYF | TGTGCCAGCAGCCAGACACTTTTCACAGATACGCAGTATTTT
once | 13 | - | TRBJ2-7 | TRBV9 | CASGGNDVYEQYF | TGTGCCAGCGGGGGGAATGATGTATACGAGCAGTACTTC
- | 14 | TRBD2 | TRBJ2-5 | TRBV29-1 | CSVGIAGGQETQYF | TGCAGCGTTGGTATAGCGGGCGGACAAGAGACCCAGTACTTC
- | 13 | TRBD2 | TRBJ2-1 | TRBV5-1 | CASRRTSGNEQFF | TGCGCCAGCAGACGAACTAGCGGGAATGAGCAGTTCTTC
- | 15 | - | TRBJ1-2 | TRBV7-2 | CASSLGPQGNYGYTF | TGTGCCAGCAGCTTAGGACCCCAGGGTAACTATGGCTACACCTTC
- | 15 | TRBD1 | TRBJ2-7 | TRBV7-8 | CASSADRAKYYEQYF | TGTGCCAGCAGCGCCGACAGGGCGAAATACTACGAGCAGTACTTC
- | 13 | - | TRBJ1-1 | TRBV30 | CASQGGGNTEAFF | TGTGCCTCACAAGGGGGGGGGAACACTGAAGCTTTCTTT
- | 12 | TRBD2 | TRBJ2-1 | TRBV7-6 | CASSSGTIEQFF | TGTGCCAGCAGCTCCGGGACTATCGAGCAGTTCTTC
few | 15 | - | TRBJ1-1 | TRBV5-1 | CASSPGGQLNTEAFF | TGCGCCAGCAGCCCCGGGGGGCAGTTGAACACTGAAGCTTTCTTT
- | 17 | - | TRBJ2-7 | TRBV4-2 | CASSQDRYQGHSYEQYF | TGTGCCAGCAGCCAAGATCGGTATCAGGGACATTCCTACGAGCAGTACTTC
- | 14 | - | TRBJ2-2 | TRBV7-9 | CASTPGANTGELFF | TGTGCCAGCACCCCAGGGGCGAACACCGGGGAGCTGTTTTTT
- | 14 | - | TRBJ2-7 | TRBV7-2 | CASSKAWGREKQYF | TGTGCCAGCAGCAAAGCCTGGGGGCGGGAGAAGCAGTACTTC
- | 16 | - | TRBJ2-7 | TRBV7-9 | CASQDSGSVPFYEQYF | TGTGCCAGTCAAGACTCCGGTTCGGTCCCATTCTACGAGCAGTACTTC
few | 14 | - | TRBJ1-1 | TRBV27 | CASSLGGVNTEAFF | TGTGCCAGCAGTTTGGGGGGGGTGAACACTGAAGCTTTCTTT
- | 15 | - | TRBJ2-7 | TRBV11-2 | CASSPSRGLGYEQYF | TGTGCCAGCAGCCCGTCGAGGGGGTTAGGCTACGAGCAGTACTTC
- | 14 | - | TRBJ1-6 | TRBV30 | CAWTRAGVTSPLHF | TGTGCCTGGACCAGGGCTGGGGTGACCTCACCCCTCCACTTT
once | 15 | TRBD1 | TRBJ2-7 | TRBV13 | CASSKPGRQGDEQYF | TGTGCCAGCAGCAAACCCGGGCGACAGGGGGACGAGCAGTACTTC
- | 15 | - | TRBJ2-3 | TRBV6-6 | CASSYSTGSTDTQYF | TGTGCCAGCAGTTACTCTACGGGGAGCACAGATACGCAGTATTTT
- | 17 | TRBD2 | TRBJ2-1 | TRBV15 | CATSRPPLADDYNEQFF | TGTGCCACCAGCCGACCACCACTAGCGGATGACTACAATGAGCAGTTCTTC
- | 13 | - | TRBJ2-1 | TRBV3-1/TRBV3-2 | CASSQGNYNEQFF | TGTGCCAGCAGCCAAGGTAATTACAATGAGCAGTTCTTC
- | 16 | TRBD1 | TRBJ2-2 | TRBV7-3 | CASSEGDRVNPGELFF | TGTGCCAGCAGCGAAGGGGACAGGGTAAACCCCGGGGAGCTGTTTTTT
- | 16 | TRBD2 | TRBJ2-1 | TRBV9 | CASSDIAGGSYNEQFF | TGTGCCAGCAGCGACATAGCGGGGGGCTCCTACAATGAGCAGTTCTTC
- | 15 | TRBD1 | TRBJ2-5 | TRBV6-1 | CASSEIRGLGETQYF | TGTGCCAGCAGTGAAATCAGGGGGCTGGGAGAGACCCAGTACTTC
- | 16 | TRBD2 | TRBJ2-1 | TRBV5-1 | CASSISGGSSYNEQFF | TGCGCCAGCAGCATAAGCGGGGGCAGCTCCTACAATGAGCAGTTCTTC
- | 16 | TRBD1 | TRBJ2-7 | TRBV11-2 | CASSRRRQGISYEQYF | TGTGCCAGCAGCCGGCGGCGACAGGGGATTTCGTACGAGCAGTACTTC
- | 13 | - | TRBJ1-2 | TRBV19 | CASSPGGERGYTF | TGTGCCAGTAGCCCTGGAGGGGAACGTGGCTACACCTTC
- | 17 | TRBD2 | TRBJ2-1 | TRBV5-1 | CASSFYESGGLYNEQFF | TGCGCCAGCAGCTTCTACGAGAGCGGGGGGCTATACAATGAGCAGTTCTTC
- | 14 | TRBD1 | TRBJ1-2 | TRBV9 | CASSGRDSNYGYTF | TGTGCCAGCAGCGGCCGGGACAGTAACTATGGCTACACCTTC
- | 18 | TRBD1 | TRBJ2-5 | TRBV28 | CASSWQHRGMGSTETQYF | TGTGCCAGCAGCTGGCAACACAGGGGAATGGGATCGACAGAGACCCAGTACTTC
- | 18 | TRBD2 | TRBJ2-7 | TRBV28 | CASSLITKTSGGTYEQYF | TGTGCCAGCAGTTTAATCACCAAGACTAGCGGGGGTACCTACGAGCAGTACTTC
once | 14 | TRBD1 | TRBJ1-1 | TRBV7-8 | CASSTGTGVTEAFF | TGTGCCAGCAGCACGGGGACAGGGGTGACTGAAGCTTTCTTT
- | 14 | TRBD1 | TRBJ1-1 | TRBV6-5 | CASSWTGEGSEAFF | TGTGCCAGCAGTTGGACAGGGGAAGGGAGTGAAGCTTTCTTT
few | 17 | TRBD1 | TRBJ2-7 | TRBV4-1 | CASSHWTGQRRVYEQYF | TGCGCCAGCAGTCACTGGACAGGGCAACGGAGGGTCTACGAGCAGTACTTC
once | 15 | TRBD1 | TRBJ1-2 | TRBV5-1 | CASSLGDDRGYGYTF | TGCGCCAGCAGCTTGGGCGATGACAGGGGCTATGGCTACACCTTC
- | 15 | - | TRBJ2-3 | TRBV7-6 | CASSDSGDSTDTQYF | TGTGCCAGCAGCGACTCTGGCGACTCAACAGATACGCAGTATTTT
- | 15 | - | TRBJ2-1 | TRBV5-6 | CASNEDSRAHNEQFF | TGTGCCAGCAATGAAGACAGCCGTGCCCACAATGAGCAGTTCTTC
few | 15 | TRBD1 | TRBJ1-1 | TRBV4-3 | CASSQMDRGGTEAFF | TGCGCCAGCAGCCAAATGGACAGGGGCGGAACTGAAGCTTTCTTT
few | 14 | - | TRBJ1-5 | TRBV28 | CASSRRGMVRPQHF | TGTGCCAGCAGCCGCCGGGGGATGGTGCGGCCCCAGCATTTT
- | 15 | TRBD1 | TRBJ2-5 | TRBV28 | CASSFGTGVRETQYF | TGTGCCAGCAGTTTCGGGACAGGGGTCCGGGAGACCCAGTACTTC